These 28 T cell receptor beta chains were all obtained from the same sample, sequenced in a study of cytomegalovirus exposure and HLA in healthy donors. PCR amplification relied on 60 Vbeta primers (plus 13 Jbeta primers). Method: immunoSEQ multiplex PCR; TCRdb's copy keeps in-frame clones and lacks some. The table shows 140,000 or so clones, with around 80% occurring only once. The sequenced sample was PBMCs. These receptor sequences come from a female donor in good health and CMV-seronegative.

The rearrangement uses TRBV4-2 and TRBJ2-3; the match to TRBD2 covers 11 bases. The CDR3 spans 21 residues. The V gene end was trimmed by 3 bases and the J gene end by 0 bases; junction bases not matched to a gene: 17. CDR1 is LGHNA and CDR2 is YNFKEQ in the germline V gene. As DNA, the CDR3 is TGTGCCAGCAGCCAGCGGGGCATTGGGCTAGCGGGGGGACCTAGCACAGATACGCAGTATTTT. It is translated as CASSQRGIGLAGGPSTDTQYF.

This clone was observed a few times. The chain employs TRBV5-1 and TRBJ1-1; D perhaps matches TRBD1 (5 bases). V was cut by 0 bases and J by 10 bases, with 16 bases left in between. The CDR3 sequence is 14 residues long. Germline V CDR1 and CDR2: SGHRS, YFSETQ. CDR3 nucleotides: TGCGCCAGCAGCTTGGGCAGGGAACGGGTTGGAGCTTTCTTT. Its translation is CASSLGRERVGAFF.

The gene calls are TRBV30 and TRBJ1-4; 9 bases map to TRBD1. V gave up 4 bases and J gave up 7 bases; unmatched junction bases: 10. Per germline, CDR1 GTSNPN and CDR2 SVGIG (reference sequence). The CDR3 is 15 residues long. The CDR3 DNA reads TGTGCCTGGAAACGACAGGGGGGCATTAGTGAAAAACTGTTTTTT. It translates to CAWKRQGGISEKLFF.

The chain carries TRBV7-9 and TRBJ1-5; D is perhaps TRBD1 (6 bases). This CDR3 has 15 residues. V lost 7 bases and J lost 3, with 16 bases in between. CDR1 and CDR2 from the germline V gene are SEHNR and FQNEAQ (reference sequence). The CDR3 is CASTSGGAINQPQHF. The CDR3 coding sequence is TGTGCCAGCACCTCGGGGGGGGCTATCAATCAGCCCCAGCATTTT.

The CDR3 region is CSVLWNTEAFF. Written as DNA, the CDR3 is TGCAGCGTTCTTTGGAACACTGAAGCTTTCTTT. The chain combines TRBV29-1 with TRBJ1-1; D uncertain. V lost 5 bases, J lost 1 base, and 5 bases lay in between. Germline V gives CDR1 SQVTM, CDR2 ANQGSEA. The CDR3 consists of 11 residues. Together with reference TRBV29-1 and TRBJ1-1, the CDR3 gives the full variable domain: SAVISQKPSRDICQRGTSLTIQCQVDSQVTMMFWYRQQPGQSLTLIATANQGSEATYESGFVIDKFPISRPNLTFSTLTVSNMSPEDSSIYLCSVLWNTEAFFGQGTRLTVV.

This chain joins TRBV6-1 and TRBJ1-1; D might be TRBD1 (6 bases). This CDR3 is 14 amino acids long. CDR1 MNHNS and CDR2 SASEGT come from the germline V gene. The V gene lost 4 bases and the J gene lost 1 base, with 10 bases spanning the gap. The CDR3 protein is CASSAAQGNTEAFF. CDR3 bases: TGTGCCAGCAGTGCTGCACAGGGGAACACTGAAGCTTTCTTT.

This chain joins TRBV19 and TRBJ1-4; 7 bases are shared with TRBD1. There are 14 residues in the CDR3. Germline V CDR1 and CDR2: LNHDA, SQIVND (reference sequence). V lost 9 bases to trimming and J lost 0 bases; unmatched junction nucleotides: 4. The CDR3 sequence is CARGTAATNEKLFF. CDR3 in DNA: TGTGCCAGAGGGACAGCTGCAACTAATGAAAAACTGTTTTTT.

V is TRBV6-1 and J is TRBJ1-4, with D possibly TRBD1 on 6 matching bases. This CDR3 is built from 16 residues. V lost 2 bases, J lost 4 bases, and 14 bases lay in between. From germline, CDR1 is MNHNS and CDR2 SASEGT. In DNA, the CDR3 is TGTGCCAGCAGTGAACCTAACAGGGAATATAATGAAAAACTGTTTTTT. Translation gives CASSEPNREYNEKLFF.

The CDR3 region is CAWSGAGKTFGNTIYF. In nucleotides, the CDR3 is TGTGCCTGGAGTGGGGCGGGGAAGACGTTTGGAAACACCATATATTTT. The chain has TRBV30 and TRBJ1-3, with D hard to call. The length of the CDR3 is 16 residues. The germline CDR1 and CDR2 sequences are GTSNPN and SVGIG (reference sequence). Between the trimmed V and J ends, which lost 1 base and 3 bases, there was a span of 16 bases.

The chain joins TRBV28 to TRBJ2-5; D not resolved. Between the trimmed V and J ends, which lost 5 bases and 0 bases, there was a span of 13 bases. This CDR3 spans 15 amino acids. CDR1 is MDHEN, CDR2 SYDVKM, per germline. The CDR3 region is CASSPLDRDQETQYF. In DNA, the CDR3 is TGTGCCAGCAGTCCCCTGGATCGGGACCAAGAGACCCAGTACTTC.

This clone was seen more than once but under ten times. CDR3 sequence: CASSVYREKLFF. The DNA of the CDR3 is TGTGCCAGCAGTGTTTACAGGGAAAAACTGTTTTTT. The rearrangement links TRBV2 to TRBJ1-4; D may be TRBD1 (5 bases). The germline gives CDR1 SNHLY, CDR2 FYNNEI. Trimming stripped 4 bases from V and 8 bases from J, with 8 bases between. The CDR3 spans 12 residues.

This clone has a handful of counts. The chain combines TRBV5-6 with TRBJ1-4; 7 bases align to TRBD1. The CDR3 contains 16 residues. V was clipped by 2 bases and J by 7 bases; unmatched bases: 11. Germline loops: CDR1 SGHDT, CDR2 YYEEEE. The CDR3 coding sequence is TGTGCCAGCAGCTTCTCAGGGGGAGGAAATCGTGAAAAACTGTTTTTT. Translation gives CASSFSGGGNREKLFF.

The chain employs TRBV19 and TRBJ2-3; 11 positions match TRBD1. The germline gives CDR1 LNHDA, CDR2 SQIVND (reference sequence). The CDR3 runs to 16 residues. V shed 4 bases and J 4 bases; nucleotides not matched to a gene: 7. CDR3 residues: CASSSIPGQGADTQYF. CDR3 sequence (DNA): TGTGCCAGTAGTAGCATCCCGGGACAGGGGGCAGATACGCAGTATTTT.

The chain is built from TRBV12-5 and TRBJ1-1; TRBD1 matches 8 bases. V lost 3 bases to trimming and J lost 1 base; unmatched junction nucleotides: 13. The CDR3 length is 18 residues. In germline, CDR1 is LGHNT, CDR2 FRNRAP. CDR3 loop: CASGFFLQGVRGNTEAFF. The DNA of the CDR3 is TGTGCTAGTGGTTTCTTCCTACAGGGGGTCAGAGGGAACACTGAAGCTTTCTTT.

This chain connects TRBV25-1 to TRBJ2-1; D is possibly TRBD2 (5 bases). This CDR3 spans 12 amino acids. The germline CDR1 and CDR2 sequences are MGHDK and SYGVNS. Trimming took off 3 bases at V and 10 bases at J, with 10 bases between the two ends. The CDR3 DNA sequence: TGTGCCAGCAGTGAGGTAGCGCAAGAGCAGTTCTTC. The encoded protein is CASSEVAQEQFF.

A single count supports this clone. V is TRBV6-1 and J is TRBJ2-7, with TRBD1 identical over 11 bases. The CDR3 runs to 16 residues. With 4 bases clipped from V and 2 bases from J, the junction kept 7 bases outside the gene matches. The germline V gene has CDR1 MNHNS and CDR2 SASEGT. CDR3 region: CASSAPAGQGAYEQYF. In DNA, the CDR3 is TGTGCCAGCAGTGCGCCGGCGGGACAGGGGGCCTACGAGCAGTACTTC.

This rearrangement joins TRBV5-1 to TRBJ2-5, with 7 bases aligning to TRBD1. Trimming removed 2 bases from V and 1 base from J; junction bases left unmatched: 2. Germline CDR1 is SGHRS and CDR2 is YFSETQ. This CDR3 is 14 amino acids long. The CDR3 DNA is TGCGCCAGCAGCTTTCGGGACAGCCAAGAGACCCAGTACTTC. Its translation is CASSFRDSQETQYF. Drawing the rest from reference TRBV5-1 and TRBJ2-5, the complete variable domain is KAGVTQTPRYLIKTRGQQVTLSCSPISGHRSVSWYQQTPGQGLQFLFEYFSETQRNKGNFPGRFSGRQFSNSRSEMNVSTLELGDSALYLCASSFRDSQETQYFGPGTRLLVL.

The chain has TRBV28 and TRBJ2-7; D perhaps matches TRBD1 (6 bases). CDR3 size: 15 residues. V was shortened by 6 bases and J by 1 base, with 16 bases between the two germline ends. The germline V gene has CDR1 MDHEN and CDR2 SYDVKM. The CDR3 nucleotides are TGTGCCAGCAGCCCCCCAGGGGCCTTATCCTACGAGCAGTACTTC. Protein product: CASSPPGALSYEQYF. Filled out from reference TRBV28 and TRBJ2-7, the complete variable domain reads DVKVTQSSRYLVKRTGEKVFLECVQDMDHENMFWYRQDPGLGLRLIYFSYDVKMKEKGDIPEGYSVSREKKERFSLILESASTNQTSMYLCASSPPGALSYEQYFGPGTRLTVT.

This sequence joins TRBV30 and TRBJ2-2, with D possibly TRBD2 on 5 matching bases. V was cut by 3 bases and J by 3 bases, with 11 bases left in between. This CDR3 spans 14 amino acids. The germline gives CDR1 GTSNPN, CDR2 SVGIG (reference sequence). The chain's CDR3 is CAWRGDGHTGELFF. CDR3 nucleotide sequence: TGTGCCTGGAGGGGAGACGGACACACCGGGGAGCTGTTTTTT. The full variable domain, rest sourced from reference TRBV30 and TRBJ2-2, is SQTIHQWPATLVQPVGSPLSLECTVEGTSNPNLYWYRQAAGRGLQLLFYSVGIGQISSEVPQNLSASRPQDRQFILSSKKLLLSDSGFYLCAWRGDGHTGELFFGEGSRLTVL.

This clone was seen more than once but under ten times. Other DNA sequences in the sample encode the same CDR3. CDR3 in amino acids: CASSLGQLYEQYF. The CDR3 DNA follows: TGTGCCAGCAGTTTAGGGCAGCTCTACGAGCAGTACTTC. The V call is TRBV27, the J call TRBJ2-7; D gene ambiguous. The germline CDR1 and CDR2 sequences are MNHEY and SMNVEV (reference sequence). With 2 bases removed from V and 3 bases from J, the gap between germline ends came to 8 bases. This CDR3 contains 13 residues.

The chain has TRBV6-5 and TRBJ2-5, with D perhaps TRBD1 (5 bases). Germline CDR1 MNHEY, CDR2 SVGAGI. Trimming removed 5 bases from V and 1 base from J, with 11 bases in between. CDR3 size: 14 residues. Here the CDR3 reads CASSTWTSQETQYF. The CDR3 DNA reads as TGTGCCAGCAGTACCTGGACAAGCCAAGAGACCCAGTACTTC.

This sequence joins TRBV5-6 and TRBJ2-1; D is unclear. The germline V gene has CDR1 SGHDT and CDR2 YYEEEE. The germline V and J ends were trimmed by 3 bases and 10 bases, with 17 bases remaining between them. The CDR3 loop spans 14 amino acids. DNA for the CDR3: TGTGCCAGCAGCTCTGGCGGCCTTCTCAGAGAGCAGTTCTTC. It translates to CASSSGGLLREQFF.

The chain combines TRBV6-6 with TRBJ1-2; perhaps TRBD1 as D (6 bases). From germline, CDR1 is MNHNY and CDR2 SVGAGI (reference sequence). Trimming cost V 0 bases and J 5 bases, with 16 bases left between them. CDR3 length: 16 amino acids. CDR3 sequence reads: CASSYSSERTAYGYTF. The CDR3 region has the DNA TGTGCCAGCAGTTACTCATCGGAAAGGACAGCTTATGGCTACACCTTC.

The chain uses TRBV6-1 and TRBJ2-1, with a tentative D call TRBD1 (6 bases). The CDR3 sequence is 17 residues long. Germline loops: CDR1 MNHNS, CDR2 SASEGT. V was clipped by 2 bases and J by 6 bases, with 20 bases between them. The CDR3: CASSENGWTVLSNEQFF. DNA of the CDR3: TGTGCCAGCAGTGAAAATGGGTGGACAGTTCTTTCCAATGAGCAGTTCTTC.

The chain links TRBV18 to TRBJ2-1, with D possibly TRBD2 on 6 matching bases. Trimming left V 2 bases short and J 0 bases short, with 11 bases between. The CDR3 runs 16 residues. CDR1 is KGHSH, CDR2 LQKENI, per germline. The CDR3 bases are TGTGCCAGCTCACCATTAGCGGAGAGCTCCTACAATGAGCAGTTCTTC. Amino acids: CASSPLAESSYNEQFF.

The rearrangement links TRBV10-2 to TRBJ2-5; D remains unclear. The V end lost 4 bases, the J end lost 5 bases, and 8 bases lay between the germline ends. There are 12 residues in the CDR3. Germline loops: CDR1 WSHSY, CDR2 SAAADI. The CDR3 here is CASSVSSETQYF. Written as DNA, the CDR3 is TGCGCCAGCAGTGTTAGTTCGGAGACCCAGTACTTC.

V gene TRBV28 combines with J gene TRBJ2-4; 7 nucleotides align to TRBD1. Germline CDR1 is MDHEN and CDR2 is SYDVKM. This CDR3 has 17 residues. The V and J ends lost 5 bases and 0 bases, in that order; junction bases with no gene match: 10. The CDR3 loop is CASSEGTVSLAKNIQYF. The CDR3 DNA is TGTGCCAGCAGTGAGGGGACAGTTAGCCTAGCCAAAAACATTCAGTACTTC.

The chain couples TRBV15 to TRBJ1-4; 7 bases map to TRBD1. The germline V gene has CDR1 LNHNV and CDR2 YYDKDF (reference sequence). J was trimmed by 5 bases and V by 3 bases; bases with no gene match: 9. The CDR3 has 16 amino acids. The CDR3 reads CATSSGQATYNEKLFF. Written as DNA, the CDR3 is TGTGCCACCAGCAGTGGACAGGCGACTTACAATGAAAAACTGTTTTTT.